This T cell receptor beta chain was retrieved from a study of OX40 agonist ivuxolimab in advanced cancers. The data were produced by immunoSEQ multiplex PCR, yet TCRdb's version contains in-frame clones alone and is incomplete. The sample has about 61,000 clones, roughly four fifths seen once. The V segment lost 3 bases and the J segment 2 bases; nucleotides outside the gene matches: 8. The germline gives CDR1 SGDLS, CDR2 YYNGEE. The CDR3 has 18 amino acids. This chain uses TRBV9 with TRBJ2-6; the match to TRBD1 covers 10 bases. This TCR derives from an adult with an advanced solid tumor such as melanoma, head and neck, liver or kidney cancer. This specimen consisted of CD4+ or CD8+ T cells sorted from blood, obtained in a trial of the OX40 agonist ivuxolimab. The CDR3 DNA is TGTGCCAGCAGCGCGACAGGGGGCGTATTAACTGGGGCCAACGTCCTGACTTTC. Protein sequence: CASSATGGVLTGANVLTF.